This T cell receptor beta chain stems from a study of beta chain features in type 1 diabetes (dated by TCRdb to between 2018 and 2020). In terms of the full investigation: Mean age, gender distribution, total cell number and subset yield did not differ between patients and healthy donors. A total of around 110,000,000 sorted cells were examined across all samples, and RNA yield correlated strongly with the number of cells per subset. The study compared TCRB repertoires of sorted circulating CD4+ T cell subsets between recently diagnosed type 1 diabetes patients and matched healthy donors. Naive and central memory subsets were obtained from all 30 or so donors, but regulatory and stem cell-like memory subsets were isolated from only 8 patients and roughly 8 healthy donors. Study-level results and caveats: At VDJ recombination sites, patients with type 1 diabetes made fewer insertions and deleted more nucleotides, a pattern implying thymic rearrangement abnormalities. In all four CD4+ subsets, TCRB CDR3 length was moderately but significantly shorter in type 1 diabetes patients. PCR may preferentially amplify shorter templates, but because patient and control samples were amplified and corrected together, any resulting skew would affect both groups equally. Naive, central memory and regulatory TCRB repertoires appeared to be more alike among patients than among healthy donors. Because small numbers of individuals were included in the HLA sub-analyses, any influence of HLA type on TCRB rearrangement was left unresolved. Because cDNA was sequenced instead of genomic DNA, activated cells with high expression could be over-represented, although the groups did not differ in activation or CD3 levels.

All of the isolated RNA was reverse transcribed with the High Capacity cDNA Reverse Transcription Kit, so expressed TCRB transcripts were sequenced. Naive, central memory and regulatory T cell samples underwent deep immunoSEQ sequencing, averaging around 4 million total reads per sample. Sorted cells were lysed in RLT buffer and RNA was extracted with DNase-treated RNeasy Micro or Mini kits, depending on cell number. Each cell subset was processed on its own to prevent cross-contamination, while patient and healthy donor samples were processed together. Using the immunoSEQ multiplex PCR, TCRB sequences were amplified from cDNA into 87-bp fragments spanning the CDR3 region. Sequencing of the amplicons was performed on the Illumina HiSeq platform. In the paper's pipeline: Synthetic template baselines were used to correct PCR bias computationally, reads within Hamming distance 2 were collapsed, and singletons that could not be merged were discarded. By aligning reads against IMGT, V, D and J genes, CDR3 length, and insertions or deletions at six rearrangement sites were assigned. Clonotype counts were normalized to sorted cell number within each subset before computing true diversity and Gini coefficients with the tcR R package. The overlap coefficient, calculated on TCRB nucleotide sequences, was used to quantify repertoire sharing. As a proxy for the pre-selection repertoire, out-of-frame TCRB sequences from naive cells were analyzed. What TCRdb holds here is the immuneACCESS table cut down to in-frame rearrangements. Part of the clones is not present; checked against another copy, under half of the missing clones reflect an unresolved V gene, and the others are unexplained. The D gene and trimming were derived from the DNA, and the V and J assignments and clone size from that table. The sample profile shows a few hundred thousand clones; about 14% of them were found once. Nearly 0.015% of the sample goes to the ten largest clones.

From each donor, a single peripheral blood sample of approximately 0.11 L on average was drawn into heparinised tubes. A BD FACSAria II was used to sort naive, central memory, regulatory and stem cell-like memory CD4+ T cells with a panel that included CD45RO, CCR7, CD25, CD127, CD95 and CD27. Every sorted population had a purity above 95%. Right away, PBMCs were isolated by Lymphoprep density gradient centrifugation and were stained directly, with no culture step. To minimize batch effects, samples were stained and sorted in pairs, one healthy donor with one patient per experiment. This clone was seen a handful of times. Its target antigen remains unknown. Within one base of it there is no much larger clone, and no base qualities were kept. The CDR3, from cysteine to phenylalanine, totals 20 residues. The retained sequence is limited to the CDR3, 60 bases, with the frame set at the first base. V is pruned by 7 bases and J by 3 bases, leaving 23 bases of the junction without a gene match. CDR1 and CDR2 are drawn from the germline V gene (reference sequence): LNHDA, SQIVND.

The sequence was obtained from a woman aged 18-29 years with type 1 diabetes. The sequence links TRBV19 to TRBJ2-3; the junction holds 9 bases that match TRBD2. Source material: naive CD4+ T cells from blood. The cell subset or site label on this specimen signifies: true naive CD4+ T cells. The CDR3 corresponds to CASKTRNLQAGGLMTDTQYF. The nucleotide sequence is TGTGCCAGTAAAACAAGAAACCTCCAAGCGGGAGGACTGATGACAGATACGCAGTATTTT.